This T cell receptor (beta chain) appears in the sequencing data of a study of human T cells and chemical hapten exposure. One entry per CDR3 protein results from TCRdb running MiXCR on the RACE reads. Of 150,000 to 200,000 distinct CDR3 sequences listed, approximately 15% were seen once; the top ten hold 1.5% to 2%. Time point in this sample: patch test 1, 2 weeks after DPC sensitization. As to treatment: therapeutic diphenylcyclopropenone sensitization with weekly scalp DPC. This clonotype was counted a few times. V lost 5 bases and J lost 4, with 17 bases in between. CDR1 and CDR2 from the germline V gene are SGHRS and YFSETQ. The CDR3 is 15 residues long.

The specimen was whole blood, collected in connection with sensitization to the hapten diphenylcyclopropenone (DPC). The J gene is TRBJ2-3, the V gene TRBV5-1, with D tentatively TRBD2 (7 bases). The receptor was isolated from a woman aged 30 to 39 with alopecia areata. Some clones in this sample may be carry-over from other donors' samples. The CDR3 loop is CASRYTPGGPDTQYF. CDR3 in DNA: TGCGCCAGCAGATATACACCCGGGGGGCCAGATACGCAGTATTTT.